This entry lists 7 T cell receptor beta chains sequenced from one sample in a study of cytomegalovirus exposure and HLA in healthy donors. TCRdb keeps only in-frame clones here, not all; method: immunoSEQ multiplex PCR. Seen here are about 130,000 clones, about 89% observed once, and the top ten hold 1.5% to 2.5%. The sequenced sample consisted of PBMCs. The origin of the receptors is a woman aged 18-29 years in good health and CMV-seronegative.

This chain joins TRBV19 and TRBJ2-7, with 10 bases aligning to TRBD2. Germline V lookup: CDR1 LNHDA, CDR2 SQIVND (reference sequence). The CDR3 extends over 16 amino acids. The ends lost 5 bases at V and 3 bases at J; junction bases unmatched: 10. CDR3 protein: CASSLTGTSVIYEQYF. The CDR3 bases are TGTGCCAGTAGTCTAACCGGGACTAGCGTTATCTACGAGCAGTACTTC.

This clone occurred a few times. The CDR3: CASRRQGAEQYF. The CDR3 region has the DNA TGTGCCAGCAGGCGACAGGGGGCCGAGCAGTACTTC. This chain joins TRBV11-3 and TRBJ2-7; TRBD1 matches at 10 bases. This CDR3 region has 12 residues. V trimming: 6 bases; J trimming: 6 bases; junction bases outside the gene matches: 2. Germline V gives CDR1 SGHNT, CDR2 YENEEA.

The chain combines TRBV28 with TRBJ1-5, with TRBD1 as a possible D gene (5 bases). V was clipped by 3 bases and J by 5 bases, with 17 bases between them. The CDR3 length is 16 residues. Germline-derived CDR1 and CDR2 are MDHEN and SYDVKM. The DNA of the CDR3 is TGTGCCAGCAGTTTGAGGATGGGGCTGCAGGATCAGCCCCAGCATTTT. The encoded protein is CASSLRMGLQDQPQHF.

For the CDR3, the DNA is TGTGCCAGCAGTGCCCAACCGGGACTAGCCTACGAGCAGTACTTC. Protein: CASSAQPGLAYEQYF. J is TRBJ2-7 and V is TRBV6-4; 8 nucleotides match TRBD2. Looked up from germline, CDR1 is MRHNA and CDR2 is SNTAGT. The CDR3 runs 15 residues. Germline trimming cut 4 bases from V and 2 bases from J; bases unmatched to any gene: 7.

The V call is TRBV7-6, the J call TRBJ2-7, with 16 nucleotides matching TRBD2. Per the germline V gene, CDR1 is SGHVS and CDR2 is FNYEAQ. The CDR3 consists of 15 residues. Trimming at V came to 5 bases and at J to 6 bases, leaving 4 bases not matched to a gene. The CDR3: CASSTGLAGGGEQYF. The CDR3 nucleotides read TGTGCCAGCAGCACGGGACTAGCGGGAGGGGGCGAGCAGTACTTC.

The chain uses TRBV4-2 and TRBJ2-2; D is possibly TRBD2 (5 bases). Per germline, CDR1 LGHNA and CDR2 YNFKEQ. Trimming pared 0 bases from V and 2 bases from J, leaving 13 bases between. The CDR3 sequence is 17 residues long. CDR3: CASSQDQARLNTGELFF. The CDR3 DNA reads TGTGCCAGCAGCCAAGATCAAGCCCGACTAAACACCGGGGAGCTGTTTTTT.

The table lists this clone with a few counts. The chain employs TRBV19 and TRBJ1-1, with no clear D. V lost 6 bases and J 4 bases, leaving 9 bases between the germline ends. The CDR3 is made up of 12 amino acids. In germline, CDR1 is LNHDA, CDR2 SQIVND (reference sequence). The CDR3 DNA follows: TGTGCCAGTAGAAGAGAGAGCACTGAAGCTTTCTTT. Translating gives CASRRESTEAFF.